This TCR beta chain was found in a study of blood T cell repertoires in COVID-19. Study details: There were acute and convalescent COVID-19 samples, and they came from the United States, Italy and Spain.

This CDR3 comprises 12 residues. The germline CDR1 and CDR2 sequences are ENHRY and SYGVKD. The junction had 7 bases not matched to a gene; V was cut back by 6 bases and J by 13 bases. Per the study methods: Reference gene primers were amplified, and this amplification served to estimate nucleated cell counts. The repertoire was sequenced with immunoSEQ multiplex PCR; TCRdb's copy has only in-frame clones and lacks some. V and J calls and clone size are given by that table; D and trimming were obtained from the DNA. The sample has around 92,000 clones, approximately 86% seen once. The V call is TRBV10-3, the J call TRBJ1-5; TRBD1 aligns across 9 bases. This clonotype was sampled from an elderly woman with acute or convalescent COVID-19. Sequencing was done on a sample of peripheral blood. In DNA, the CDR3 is TGTGCCATCAGCAGGGACAGGGAATCTCAGCATTTT. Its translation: CAISRDRESQHF.